The clone carrying this T cell receptor (beta chain) was recorded only once. Its antigen is currently unknown. Per the germline V gene, CDR1 is KGHSH and CDR2 is LQKENI. The CDR3 length is 13 residues. V lost 1 base to trimming and J lost 7 bases; unmatched junction nucleotides: 1. The study ran its PCR with 60 Vbeta and 13 Jbeta primers. Profiling relied on immunoSEQ multiplex PCR, and the TCRdb table lists in-frame clones only, not all of them. The table has some 160,000 clones, approximately 85% seen once. This entry comes from a study of cytomegalovirus exposure and HLA in healthy donors. Study-level information: Early released data had about 80 million unique TCRs, all coming from HLA-typed donors.

General observations from the study: Sequencing likely generated an artifact that appeared as a cluster of highly shared sequence variants. In a later analysis, specific HLA alleles were associated with about 18,000 TCR beta sequences at a 0.05 false discovery rate.

This rearrangement joins TRBV18 to TRBJ1-5; 7 nucleotides line up with TRBD1. The sample consisted of PBMCs. The receptor was isolated from a man aged 30-40 years in good health and CMV-seropositive. The CDR3 nucleotides read TGTGCCAGCTCACCACGGACAGGACAGCCCCAGCATTTT. It yields the protein CASSPRTGQPQHF.